This TCR beta chain is from a study of shared clonotypes between healthy human individuals. General study points: Memory subsets generally showed lower estimated richness than naive subsets. The naive CD4 repertoires of four donors were compared, and roughly 5.1% of clonotypes were shared. Against clonotypes common to all four donors, non-shared ones had lower generation probabilities.

For this clone: Its antigen is not known.

The naive CD8 population came from CD45RO-negative cells selected for CCR7, without terminally differentiated effector memory CD45RA+ cells. TCRdb's copy holds only in-frame clones and misses some; the assay was immunoSEQ multiplex PCR. The sample has 450,000 to 700,000 clones, just under 97% seen once; the top ten hold 0.11%. This sequence originates from a woman in her twenties or thirties in good health. Sequenced: naive CD8+ T cells sorted from blood.

The CDR3 DNA is TGTGCCAGCAGAAGCGGGAGCGGGTCCTACGAGCAGTACTTC. Amino acid sequence: CASRSGSGSYEQYF. This chain connects TRBV27 to TRBJ2-5, with 8 positions matching TRBD2. The better agreement between TRBJ2-7 and the DNA end casts doubt on the J call. The CDR3 runs 14 residues. Germline assignment: CDR1 MNHEY and CDR2 SMNVEV (reference sequence).